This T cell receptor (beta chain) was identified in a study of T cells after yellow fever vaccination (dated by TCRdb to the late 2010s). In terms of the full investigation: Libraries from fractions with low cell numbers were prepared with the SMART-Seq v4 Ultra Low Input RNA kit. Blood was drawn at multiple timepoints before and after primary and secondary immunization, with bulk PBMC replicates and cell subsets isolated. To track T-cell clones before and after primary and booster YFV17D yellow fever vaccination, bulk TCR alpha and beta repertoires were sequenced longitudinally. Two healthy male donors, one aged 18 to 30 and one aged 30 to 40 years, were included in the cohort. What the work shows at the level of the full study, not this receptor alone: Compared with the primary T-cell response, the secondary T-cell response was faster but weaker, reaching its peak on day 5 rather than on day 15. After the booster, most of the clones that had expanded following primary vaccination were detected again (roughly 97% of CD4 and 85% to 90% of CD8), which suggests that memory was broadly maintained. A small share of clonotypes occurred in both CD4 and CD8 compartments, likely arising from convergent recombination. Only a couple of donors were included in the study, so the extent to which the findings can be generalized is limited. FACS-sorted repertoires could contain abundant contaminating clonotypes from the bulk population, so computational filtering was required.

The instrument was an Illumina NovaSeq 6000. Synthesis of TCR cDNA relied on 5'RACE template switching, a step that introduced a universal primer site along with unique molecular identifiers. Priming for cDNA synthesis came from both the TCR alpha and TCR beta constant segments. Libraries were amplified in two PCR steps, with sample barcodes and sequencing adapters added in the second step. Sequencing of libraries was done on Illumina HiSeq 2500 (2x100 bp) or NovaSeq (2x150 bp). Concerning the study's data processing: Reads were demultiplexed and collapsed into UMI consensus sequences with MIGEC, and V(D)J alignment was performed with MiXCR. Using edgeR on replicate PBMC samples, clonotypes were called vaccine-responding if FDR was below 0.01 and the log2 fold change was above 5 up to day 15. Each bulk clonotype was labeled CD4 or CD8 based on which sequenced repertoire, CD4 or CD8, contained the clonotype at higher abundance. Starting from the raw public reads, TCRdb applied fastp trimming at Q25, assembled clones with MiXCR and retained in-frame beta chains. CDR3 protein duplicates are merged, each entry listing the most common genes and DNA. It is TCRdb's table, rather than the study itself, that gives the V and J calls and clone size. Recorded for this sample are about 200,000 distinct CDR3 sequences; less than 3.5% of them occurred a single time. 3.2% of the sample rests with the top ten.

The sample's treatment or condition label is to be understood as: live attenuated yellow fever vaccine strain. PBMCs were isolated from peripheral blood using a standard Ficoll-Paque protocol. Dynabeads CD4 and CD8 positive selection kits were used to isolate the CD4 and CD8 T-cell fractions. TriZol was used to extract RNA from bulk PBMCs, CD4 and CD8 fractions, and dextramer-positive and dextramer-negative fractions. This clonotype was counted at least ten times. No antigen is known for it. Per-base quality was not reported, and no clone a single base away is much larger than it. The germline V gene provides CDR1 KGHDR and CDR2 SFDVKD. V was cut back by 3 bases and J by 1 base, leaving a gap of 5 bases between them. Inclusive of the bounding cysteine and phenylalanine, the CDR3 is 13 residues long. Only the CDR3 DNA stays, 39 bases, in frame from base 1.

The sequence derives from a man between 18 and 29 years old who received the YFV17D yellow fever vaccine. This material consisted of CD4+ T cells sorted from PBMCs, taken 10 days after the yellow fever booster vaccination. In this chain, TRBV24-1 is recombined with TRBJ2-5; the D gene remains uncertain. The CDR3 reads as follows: CATSDHVQETQYF. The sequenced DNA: TGTGCCACCAGTGATCACGTCCAAGAGACCCAGTACTTC.